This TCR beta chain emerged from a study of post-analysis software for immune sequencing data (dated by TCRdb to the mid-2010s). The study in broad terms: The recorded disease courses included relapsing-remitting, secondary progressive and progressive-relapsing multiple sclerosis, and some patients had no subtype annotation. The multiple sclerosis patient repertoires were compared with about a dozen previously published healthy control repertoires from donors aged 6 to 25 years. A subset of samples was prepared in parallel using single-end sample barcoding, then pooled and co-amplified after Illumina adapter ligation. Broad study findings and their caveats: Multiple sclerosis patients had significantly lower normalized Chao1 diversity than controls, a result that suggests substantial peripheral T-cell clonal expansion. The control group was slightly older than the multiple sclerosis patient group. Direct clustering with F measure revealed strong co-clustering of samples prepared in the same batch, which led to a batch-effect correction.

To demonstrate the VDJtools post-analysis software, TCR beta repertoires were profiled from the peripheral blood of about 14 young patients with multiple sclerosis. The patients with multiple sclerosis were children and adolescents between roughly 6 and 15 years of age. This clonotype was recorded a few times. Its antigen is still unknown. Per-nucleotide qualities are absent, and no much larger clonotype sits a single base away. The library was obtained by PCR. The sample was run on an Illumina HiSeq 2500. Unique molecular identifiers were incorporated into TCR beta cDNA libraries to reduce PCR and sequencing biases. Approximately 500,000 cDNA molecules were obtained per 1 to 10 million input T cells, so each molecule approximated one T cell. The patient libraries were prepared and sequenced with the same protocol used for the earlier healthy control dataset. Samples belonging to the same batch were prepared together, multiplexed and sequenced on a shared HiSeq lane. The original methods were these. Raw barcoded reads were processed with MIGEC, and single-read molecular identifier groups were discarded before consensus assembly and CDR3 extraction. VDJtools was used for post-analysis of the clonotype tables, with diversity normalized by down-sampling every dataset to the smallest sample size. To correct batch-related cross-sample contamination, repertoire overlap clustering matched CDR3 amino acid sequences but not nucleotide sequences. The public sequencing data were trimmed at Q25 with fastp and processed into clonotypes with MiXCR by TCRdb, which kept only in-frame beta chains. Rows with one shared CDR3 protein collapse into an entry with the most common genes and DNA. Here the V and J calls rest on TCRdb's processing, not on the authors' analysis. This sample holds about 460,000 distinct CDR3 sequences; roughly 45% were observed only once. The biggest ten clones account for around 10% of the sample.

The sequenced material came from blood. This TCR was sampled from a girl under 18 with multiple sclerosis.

The CDR3 reads CSARGDETDRGKILGGNEKLFF. Here is the DNA: TGCAGTGCTAGAGGCGACGAAACGGACAGGGGAAAAATCCTAGGGGGTAATGAAAAACTGTTTTTT. The chain joins TRBV20-1 to TRBJ1-4; TRBD1 fits 9 bases in the junction. CDR1 and CDR2 were assigned from the germline V gene (reference sequence) as DFQATT and SNEGSKA. V ends up 1 base short and J 4 bases short, with an unmatched junction base count of 25. From the cysteine up to the phenylalanine, the CDR3 has a length of 22 residues. The read is trimmed to its CDR3 DNA, 66 bases read in frame from base 1.